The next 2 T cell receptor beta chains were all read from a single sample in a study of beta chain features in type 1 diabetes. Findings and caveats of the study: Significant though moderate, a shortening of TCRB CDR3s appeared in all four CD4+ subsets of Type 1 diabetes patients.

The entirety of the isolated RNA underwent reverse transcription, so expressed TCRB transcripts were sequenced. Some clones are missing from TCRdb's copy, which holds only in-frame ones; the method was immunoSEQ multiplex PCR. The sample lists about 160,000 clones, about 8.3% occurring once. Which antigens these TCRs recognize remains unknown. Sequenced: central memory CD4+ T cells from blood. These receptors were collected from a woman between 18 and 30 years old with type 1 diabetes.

The CDR3 region is CATSRARERDNQPQHF. CDR3 in DNA: TGTGCCACCAGCAGGGCGCGGGAAAGAGATAATCAGCCCCAGCATTTT. V usage is TRBV15 and J usage is TRBJ1-5; D not certain. Trimming took off 3 bases at V and 4 bases at J, with 16 bases between the two ends. CDR1 is LNHNV and CDR2 is YYDKDF in the germline V gene (reference sequence). The CDR3 totals 16 residues.

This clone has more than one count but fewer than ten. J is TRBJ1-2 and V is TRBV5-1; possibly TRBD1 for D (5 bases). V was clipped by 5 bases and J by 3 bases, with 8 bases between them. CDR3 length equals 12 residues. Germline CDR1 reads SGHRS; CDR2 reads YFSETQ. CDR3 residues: CASRPGDYGYTF. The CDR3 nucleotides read TGCGCCAGCAGGCCGGGGGACTATGGCTACACCTTC.